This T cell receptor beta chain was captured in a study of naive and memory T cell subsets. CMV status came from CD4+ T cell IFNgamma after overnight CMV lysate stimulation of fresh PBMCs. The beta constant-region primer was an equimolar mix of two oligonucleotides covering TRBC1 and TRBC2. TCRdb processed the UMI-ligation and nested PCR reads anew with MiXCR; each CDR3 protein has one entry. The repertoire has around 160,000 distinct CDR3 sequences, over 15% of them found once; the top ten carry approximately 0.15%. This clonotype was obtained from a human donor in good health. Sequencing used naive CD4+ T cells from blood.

This CDR3 is CASSSGDRGQETQYF. The CDR3 DNA sequence: TGTGCCAGCAGTTCCGGGGACAGGGGACAAGAGACCCAGTACTTC. The chain has TRBV12-3 or TRBV12-4 and TRBJ2-5, with 10 bases that match TRBD1. The length of the CDR3 is 15 residues. V trimming: 4 bases; J trimming: 2 bases; junction bases outside the gene matches: 4.